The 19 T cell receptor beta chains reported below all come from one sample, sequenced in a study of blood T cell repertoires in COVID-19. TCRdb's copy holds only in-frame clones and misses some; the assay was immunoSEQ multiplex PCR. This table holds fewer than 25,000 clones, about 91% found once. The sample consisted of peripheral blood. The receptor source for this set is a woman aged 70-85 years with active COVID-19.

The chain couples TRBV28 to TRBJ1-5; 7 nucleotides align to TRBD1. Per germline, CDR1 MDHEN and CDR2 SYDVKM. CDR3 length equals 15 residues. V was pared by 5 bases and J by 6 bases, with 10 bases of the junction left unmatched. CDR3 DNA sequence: TGTGCCAGCAGTACCTCGACAGGGAGTGTTCAGCCCCAGCATTTT. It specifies CASSTSTGSVQPQHF. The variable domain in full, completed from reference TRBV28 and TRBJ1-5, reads DVKVTQSSRYLVKRTGEKVFLECVQDMDHENMFWYRQDPGLGLRLIYFSYDVKMKEKGDIPEGYSVSREKKERFSLILESASTNQTSMYLCASSTSTGSVQPQHFGDGTRLSIL.

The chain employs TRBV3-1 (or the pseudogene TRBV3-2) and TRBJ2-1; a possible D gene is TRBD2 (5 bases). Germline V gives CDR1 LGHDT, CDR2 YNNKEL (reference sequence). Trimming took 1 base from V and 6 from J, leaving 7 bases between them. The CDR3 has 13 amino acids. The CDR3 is CASSQGGFNEQFF. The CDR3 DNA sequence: TGTGCCAGCAGCCAAGGAGGGTTCAATGAGCAGTTCTTC.

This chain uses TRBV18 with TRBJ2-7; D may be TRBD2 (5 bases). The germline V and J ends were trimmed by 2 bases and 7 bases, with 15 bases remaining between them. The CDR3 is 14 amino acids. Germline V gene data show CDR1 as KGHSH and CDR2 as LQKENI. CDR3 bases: TGTGCCAGCTCACCAAACATGGGAGAGAGGGAGCAGTACTTC. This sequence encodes CASSPNMGEREQYF.

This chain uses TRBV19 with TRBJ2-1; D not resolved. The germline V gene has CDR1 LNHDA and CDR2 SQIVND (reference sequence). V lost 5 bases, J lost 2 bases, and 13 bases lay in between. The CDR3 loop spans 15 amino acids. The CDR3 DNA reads TGTGCCAGTAGTCCCTCTTATAGTCCCTACAATGAGCAGTTCTTC. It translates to CASSPSYSPYNEQFF.

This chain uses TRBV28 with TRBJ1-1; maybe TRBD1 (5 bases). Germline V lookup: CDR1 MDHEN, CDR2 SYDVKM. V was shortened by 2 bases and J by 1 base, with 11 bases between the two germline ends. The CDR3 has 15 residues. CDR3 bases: TGTGCCAGCAGTTTACCGCAGGGCCGGAACACTGAAGCTTTCTTT. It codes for CASSLPQGRNTEAFF.

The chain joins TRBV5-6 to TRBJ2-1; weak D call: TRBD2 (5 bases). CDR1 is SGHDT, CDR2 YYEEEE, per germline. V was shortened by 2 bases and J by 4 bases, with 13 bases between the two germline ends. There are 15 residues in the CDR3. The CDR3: CASSFQTNPYNEQFF. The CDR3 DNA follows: TGTGCCAGCAGCTTTCAGACTAACCCTTACAATGAGCAGTTCTTC.

The chain's CDR3 is CASSPRTGTNNEQFF. The CDR3 nucleotides read TGCGCCAGCAGCCCCCGGACAGGGACCAACAATGAGCAGTTCTTC. The chain joins TRBV4-1 to TRBJ2-1, with 8 bases that match TRBD1. CDR3 length: 15 amino acids. V gave up 4 bases and J gave up 5 bases; unmatched junction bases: 7. CDR1 is MGHRA and CDR2 is YSYEKL in the germline V gene.

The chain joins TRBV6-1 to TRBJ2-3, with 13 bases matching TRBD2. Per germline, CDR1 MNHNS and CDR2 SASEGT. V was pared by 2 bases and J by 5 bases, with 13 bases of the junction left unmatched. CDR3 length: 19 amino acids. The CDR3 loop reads CASSESGYGLAGDKDTQYF. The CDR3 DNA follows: TGTGCCAGCAGTGAATCTGGTTATGGACTAGCGGGAGATAAAGATACGCAGTATTTT.

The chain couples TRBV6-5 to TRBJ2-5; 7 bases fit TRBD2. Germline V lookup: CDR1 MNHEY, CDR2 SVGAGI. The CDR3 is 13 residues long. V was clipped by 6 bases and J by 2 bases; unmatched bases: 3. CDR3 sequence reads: CASRKAGQETQYF. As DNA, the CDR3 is TGTGCCAGCAGGAAAGCGGGGCAAGAGACCCAGTACTTC.

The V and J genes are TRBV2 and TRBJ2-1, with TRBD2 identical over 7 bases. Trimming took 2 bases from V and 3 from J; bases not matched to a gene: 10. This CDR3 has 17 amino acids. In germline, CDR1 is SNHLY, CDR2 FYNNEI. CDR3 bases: TGTGCCAGCAGTGAAACCCGAAGCGGGACCTACTACAATGAGCAGTTCTTC. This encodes CASSETRSGTYYNEQFF. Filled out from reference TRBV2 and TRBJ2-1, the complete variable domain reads EPEVTQTPSHQVTQMGQEVILRCVPISNHLYFYWYRQILGQKVEFLVSFYNNEISEKSEIFDDQFSVERPDGSNFTLKIRSTKLEDSAMYFCASSETRSGTYYNEQFFGPGTRLTVL.

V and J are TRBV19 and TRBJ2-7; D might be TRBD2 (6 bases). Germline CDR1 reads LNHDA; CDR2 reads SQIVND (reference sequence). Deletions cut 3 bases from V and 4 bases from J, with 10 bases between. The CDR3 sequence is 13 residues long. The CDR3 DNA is TGTGCCAGTAGTATCGGGACTGATTACGAGCAGTACTTC. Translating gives CASSIGTDYEQYF.

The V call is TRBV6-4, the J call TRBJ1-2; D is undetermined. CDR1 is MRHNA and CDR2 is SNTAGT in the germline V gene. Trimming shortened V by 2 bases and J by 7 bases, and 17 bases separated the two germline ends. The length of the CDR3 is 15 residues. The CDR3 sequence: CASSDPYLIECGYTF. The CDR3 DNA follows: TGTGCCAGCAGTGACCCTTACCTCATTGAGTGTGGCTACACCTTC.

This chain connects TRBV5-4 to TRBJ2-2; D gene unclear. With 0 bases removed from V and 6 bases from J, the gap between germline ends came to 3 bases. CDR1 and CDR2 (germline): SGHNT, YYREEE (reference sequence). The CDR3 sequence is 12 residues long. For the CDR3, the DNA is TGTGCCAGCAGCTTGGACTCCGGGGAGCTGTTTTTT. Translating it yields CASSLDSGELFF. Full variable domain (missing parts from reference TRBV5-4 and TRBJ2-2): ETGVTQSPTHLIKTRGQQVTLRCSSQSGHNTVSWYQQALGQGPQFIFQYYREEENGRGNFPPRFSGLQFPNYSSELNVNALELDDSALYLCASSLDSGELFFGEGSRLTVL.

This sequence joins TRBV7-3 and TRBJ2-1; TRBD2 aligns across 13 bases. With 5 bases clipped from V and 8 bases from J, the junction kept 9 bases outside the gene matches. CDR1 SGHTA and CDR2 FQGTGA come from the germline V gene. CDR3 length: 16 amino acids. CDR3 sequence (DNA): TGTGCCAGCAGCCCCTTGACTAGCGGGAGGTCGGATGAGCAGTTCTTC. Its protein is CASSPLTSGRSDEQFF.

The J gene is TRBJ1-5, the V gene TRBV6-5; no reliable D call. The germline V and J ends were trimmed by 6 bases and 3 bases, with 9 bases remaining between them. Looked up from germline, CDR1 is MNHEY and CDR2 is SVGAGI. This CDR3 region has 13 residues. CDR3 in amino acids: CASSAGNNQPQHF. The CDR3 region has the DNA TGTGCCAGCAGCGCGGGGAACAATCAGCCCCAGCATTTT.

CDR3 amino acids: CASSLRTGVFNEQFF. The CDR3 DNA follows: TGTGCCAGTAGCCTCCGGACAGGGGTTTTCAATGAGCAGTTCTTC. The V gene is TRBV19, the J gene TRBJ2-1; 9 bases map to TRBD1. The germline CDR1 and CDR2 sequences are LNHDA and SQIVND (reference sequence). J gave up 6 bases and V 6 bases, and 9 bases lay outside the gene matches. The CDR3 is 15 amino acids.

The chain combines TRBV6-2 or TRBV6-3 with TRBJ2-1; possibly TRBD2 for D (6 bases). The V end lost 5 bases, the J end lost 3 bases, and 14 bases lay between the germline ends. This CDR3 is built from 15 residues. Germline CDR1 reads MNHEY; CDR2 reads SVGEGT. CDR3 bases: TGTGCCAGCAGTCAGGCCGGGAGATTCTACAATGAGCAGTTCTTC. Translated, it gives CASSQAGRFYNEQFF.

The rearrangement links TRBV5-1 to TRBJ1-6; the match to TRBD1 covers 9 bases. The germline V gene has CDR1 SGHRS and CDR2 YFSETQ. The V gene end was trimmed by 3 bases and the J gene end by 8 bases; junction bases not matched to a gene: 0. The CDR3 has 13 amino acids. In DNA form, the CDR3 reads TGCGCCAGCAGCTGGGACAGGGATTCACCCCTCCACTTT. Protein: CASSWDRDSPLHF.

The CDR3 protein is CATSRLGQGRVEQYF. The CDR3 nucleotides read TGTGCCACCAGCAGACTGGGACAGGGAAGAGTCGAGCAGTACTTC. The genes are TRBV15 and TRBJ2-7; 9 positions agree with TRBD1. V was pared by 2 bases and J by 6 bases, with 8 bases of the junction left unmatched. This CDR3 is built from 15 residues. Germline V gives CDR1 LNHNV, CDR2 YYDKDF (reference sequence).